This T cell receptor beta chain was sequenced during a study of blood T cell repertoires in COVID-19. Study details: Donors in the United States, Italy and Spain gave samples during acute or convalescent COVID-19.

Profiled with immunoSEQ multiplex PCR; TCRdb holds only in-frame clones, not every one. The table shows about 39,000 clones, with roughly 85% occurring only once. CDR3 length equals 15 residues. Germline CDR1 is MDHEN and CDR2 is SYDVKM. Trimming took 6 bases from V and 2 from J, leaving 13 bases between them. The V and J genes are TRBV28 and TRBJ2-2; tentatively, D is TRBD2 (5 bases). The source is a man aged 40-49 years with active COVID-19. Material: peripheral blood. The CDR3 loop reads CASSMDGINTGELFF. For the CDR3, the DNA is TGTGCCAGCAGCATGGACGGGATTAACACCGGGGAGCTGTTTTTT.